This TCR beta chain originates from a study of T cells after yellow fever vaccination. Points from the study as a whole: Subsequent to the booster, the majority of primary-vaccination clones reappeared (less than 97% CD4, around 90% CD8).

There are 12 residues in the CDR3. The V gene lost 8 bases and the J gene lost 6 bases, with 10 bases spanning the gap. Looked up from germline, CDR1 is MNHEY and CDR2 is SMNVEV (reference sequence). TCRdb called the 5' RACE reads again in MiXCR, with one record for every CDR3 protein. The sample yields some 500,000 distinct CDR3 sequences, approximately 13% seen once. A remark on this clonotype: Antigen specificity is unknown.

This receptor was identified in a man in his thirties or forties who received the YFV17D yellow fever vaccine. The sample in question was PBMCs, obtained on the day of the yellow fever booster vaccination. The chain combines TRBV27 with TRBJ2-2, with unresolved D. The CDR3 loop is CASSIIPGELFF. The DNA of the CDR3 is TGTGCCAGCTCGATTATCCCCGGGGAGCTGTTTTTT.